A selection of T cell receptor beta chains follows, all from one sample in a study of blood T cell repertoires in COVID-19. Here immunoSEQ multiplex PCR was the method, and the copy in TCRdb shows in-frame clones only, minus some. The sample has 110,000 to 150,000 clones, roughly four fifths seen once; the top ten hold about 1.6%. The sequenced sample was peripheral blood. The origin of the receptors is a human donor in a cohort sampled during active COVID-19. Both conserved end residues are part of each CDR3. A D gene is named only where the DNA matches it firmly. Some rows have no size entry. The others give once, few or many, or a class for an expanded clone.

CDR3 length	J gene	clone size	D gene	V gene	CDR3 DNA	CDR3 protein
15	TRBJ2-3	.	TRBD1	TRBV29-1	TGCAGCGTTGAAGGAGGGGGCCATAGAGCAGATACGCAGTATTTT	CSVEGGGHRADTQYF
15	TRBJ2-3	once	.	TRBV5-1	TGCGCCAGCAGCGAGACATTAGACGGCACAGATACGCAGTATTTT	CASSETLDGTDTQYF
16	TRBJ2-7	.	TRBD1	TRBV4-1	TGCGCCAGCAGCCCCCCACCGACAGGGTCCGCCTACGAGCAGTACTTC	CASSPPPTGSAYEQYF
14	TRBJ2-7	.	TRBD1	TRBV6-6	TGTGCCAGCAGTGGGACAGGGACTTTGTACGAGCAGTACTTC	CASSGTGTLYEQYF
15	TRBJ2-6	few	.	TRBV3-1/TRBV3-2	TGTGCCAGCAGCCGCGACATCTCTGGGGCCAACGTCCTGACTTTC	CASSRDISGANVLTF
17	TRBJ1-6	.	TRBD1	TRBV7-6	TGTGCCAGCAGCTTCGGGACAGGGAGCTCCTATAATTCACCCCTCCACTTT	CASSFGTGSSYNSPLHF
17	TRBJ2-7	.	TRBD2	TRBV18	TGTGCCAGCTCACCAAGTTACGCTTTAGCGGGCCGGTACGAGCAGTACTTC	CASSPSYALAGRYEQYF
14	TRBJ2-7	.	.	TRBV9	TGTGCCAGCAGCGCCGGGCCCCCTGAGGGAGAGCAGTACTTC	CASSAGPPEGEQYF
14	TRBJ1-4	.	.	TRBV19	TGTGCCAGTAGTATAAACAGGGCAACTGAAAAACTGTTTTTT	CASSINRATEKLFF
14	TRBJ2-7	.	TRBD2	TRBV19	TGTGCCAGTAGTCTCCGGACTAGCGGAGACGAGCAGTACTTC	CASSLRTSGDEQYF
12	TRBJ2-5	.	.	TRBV2	TGTGCCAGCCTAGACGGGAGCGAGACCCAGTACTTC	CASLDGSETQYF
15	TRBJ2-7	.	TRBD2	TRBV7-8	TGTGCCAGCAGCTTACTAGCGGGAGGGCCCTACGAGCAGTACTTC	CASSLLAGGPYEQYF
14	TRBJ2-1	.	.	TRBV25-1	TGTGCCACCCGGGGCGGGATATCCTACAATGAGCAGTTCTTC	CATRGGISYNEQFF
15	TRBJ1-3	.	.	TRBV9	TGTGCCAGCTCCCAGGTCGGGAGCTCTGGAAACACCATATATTTT	CASSQVGSSGNTIYF
14	TRBJ1-3	.	.	TRBV28	TGTGCCAGCAGTTTCCCAGGGTGGGCAAACACCATATATTTT	CASSFPGWANTIYF
14	TRBJ1-5	.	.	TRBV18	TGTGCCAGCTCATTGGGAACAGGGAATCAGCCCCAGCATTTT	CASSLGTGNQPQHF
14	TRBJ2-1	.	.	TRBV15	TGTGCCACCAGCAGAGTTCAGGGTGACAATGAGCAGTTCTTC	CATSRVQGDNEQFF
14	TRBJ2-1	.	.	TRBV29-1	TGCAGCGTTCGAACCACTAGTGCCTACAATGAGCAGTTCTTC	CSVRTTSAYNEQFF
14	TRBJ1-2	many	.	TRBV2	TGTGCCAGCAGCGTAGGGAGTTTGGGGGGTGGCTACACCTTC	CASSVGSLGGGYTF
17	TRBJ1-4	.	.	TRBV18	TGTGCCAGCTCACGGGCGGGACGGCCGGGGACTAATGAAAAACTGTTTTTT	CASSRAGRPGTNEKLFF
13	TRBJ2-5	.	TRBD1	TRBV9	TGTGCCAGCAGCGGGACAGGCCAAGAGACCCAGTACTTC	CASSGTGQETQYF
17	TRBJ2-5	.	TRBD2	TRBV15	TGTGCCACCAGCAGAGATGGGAGCGGGAGGGCCGAAGAGACCCAGTACTTC	CATSRDGSGRAEETQYF
16	TRBJ2-3	.	.	TRBV7-3	TGTGCCAGCAGCCTATACAGGACCTCTAGCACAGATACGCAGTATTTT	CASSLYRTSSTDTQYF
17	TRBJ2-5	.	TRBD2	TRBV18	TGTGCCAGCTCCGGGGGGTTCGGGACTAGCGGAAAAGAGACCCAGTACTTC	CASSGGFGTSGKETQYF
14	TRBJ1-5	once	.	TRBV28	TGTGCCAGCAGCCCCCCGGGGGTCAATCAGCCCCAGCATTTT	CASSPPGVNQPQHF
14	TRBJ2-7	.	TRBD2	TRBV7-3	TGTGCCAGCAGCTTGACTAGCGGGAGCTACGAGCAGTACTTC	CASSLTSGSYEQYF
14	TRBJ2-1	.	.	TRBV15	TGTGCCACCAGCAGAGGACTATCAGGTAATGAGCAGTTCTTC	CATSRGLSGNEQFF
16	TRBJ2-7	.	TRBD2	TRBV4-1	TGCGCCAGCAGCCGTTTGCTAGCGGGAGGGTCCTACGAGCAGTACTTC	CASSRLLAGGSYEQYF
13	TRBJ1-2	.	TRBD1	TRBV30	TGTGCCTGGAGTGTCGGGACAGGCTATGGCTACACCTTC	CAWSVGTGYGYTF
14	TRBJ1-2	once	TRBD1	TRBV5-6	TGTGCCAGCAGCACCGGACAGGGGATCTATGGCTACACCTTC	CASSTGQGIYGYTF
15	TRBJ2-2	.	TRBD1	TRBV5-1	TGCGCCAGCAGCAAGGACAGGGGGAACACCGGGGAGCTGTTTTTT	CASSKDRGNTGELFF
17	TRBJ1-1	once	TRBD1	TRBV7-2	TGTGCCAGCAGCCCAGGACAGGGGGCAATAGGGGGCACTGAAGCTTTCTTT	CASSPGQGAIGGTEAFF
12	TRBJ2-7	.	.	TRBV7-2	TGTGCCAGCAGCTTAGTAGGGGACGAGCAGTACTTC	CASSLVGDEQYF
16	TRBJ2-1	once	TRBD2	TRBV2	TGTGCCAGCTCCCCCTCGGGGGGAGAAGCGTTGTTTGAGCAGTTCTTC	CASSPSGGEALFEQFF
16	TRBJ2-7	.	.	TRBV5-4	TGTGCCAGCAGCTTGTCGGGCGGGCGCCCTGCGGGGGAGCAGTACTTC	CASSLSGGRPAGEQYF
15	TRBJ2-3	.	.	TRBV29-1	TGCAGCGTTGAATTCTATGGACAGGAGGGAGATACGCAGTATTTT	CSVEFYGQEGDTQYF
14	TRBJ1-2	once	.	TRBV5-1	TGCGCCAGCAGCTTGGAAGGCAGGGGTAGTGGCTACACCTTC	CASSLEGRGSGYTF
15	TRBJ1-5	.	.	TRBV27	TGTGCCAGCAGTTTAGGTGGAGGGGGCAATCAGCCCCAGCATTTT	CASSLGGGGNQPQHF
13	TRBJ2-5	few	TRBD2	TRBV28	TGTGCCAGCAGTTTAGCGGGAGCAGAGACCCAGTACTTC	CASSLAGAETQYF
16	TRBJ1-2	once	TRBD1	TRBV6-5	TGTGCCAGCAGTTACGTCAGCACAGGGGGCAAGGGTGGCTACACCTTC	CASSYVSTGGKGGYTF
13	TRBJ1-6	.	.	TRBV12-3/TRBV12-4	TGTGCCAGCAGTCCCCCGACAGGAGCACCCCTCCACTTT	CASSPPTGAPLHF
14	TRBJ2-5	.	.	TRBV7-3	TGTGCCAGCAGCCCCGGAGGGGCCGGAGAGACCCAGTACTTC	CASSPGGAGETQYF
15	TRBJ2-5	.	.	TRBV5-5	TGTGCCAGCAGCCGACCCGGACTCCCCGGAGAGACCCAGTACTTC	CASSRPGLPGETQYF
17	TRBJ2-7	.	TRBD2	TRBV7-8	TGTGCCAGCAGCGTCATAGGGACTAGCGGGAGGAAGGACGAGCAGTACTTC	CASSVIGTSGRKDEQYF
15	TRBJ2-1	.	TRBD2	TRBV11-3	TGTGCCAGCAGCCCGAGGGAGCGGGAGAGCAATGAGCAGTTCTTC	CASSPRERESNEQFF
16	TRBJ2-6	.	.	TRBV7-2	TGTGCCAGCAGCTTAGCGCCGGGATCTGGGGCCAACGTCCTGACTTTC	CASSLAPGSGANVLTF
17	TRBJ2-5	.	.	TRBV24-1	TGTGCCACCAGTGATCGGCCAAGGGGCGGATTCGGAGAGACCCAGTACTTC	CATSDRPRGGFGETQYF
15	TRBJ2-1	.	TRBD2	TRBV7-2	TGTGCCAGCAGCACGAGCGGGAGCGGGTCCAATGAGCAGTTCTTC	CASSTSGSGSNEQFF
12	TRBJ2-7	.	.	TRBV10-3	TGTGCCATCAGTGAGGTATCCTACGAGCAGTACTTC	CAISEVSYEQYF
16	TRBJ1-6	.	TRBD1	TRBV5-4	TGTGCCAGCAGGCAAACAAGGGGACAGCTAAATTCACCCCTCCACTTT	CASRQTRGQLNSPLHF
16	TRBJ1-1	.	TRBD1	TRBV5-1	TGCGCCAGCGGGAGGCGGACAGGGGACGAGAACACTGAAGCTTTCTTT	CASGRRTGDENTEAFF
14	TRBJ2-7	.	.	TRBV28	TGTGCCAGCATGAGGGGGACCTCGGGGTACGAGCAGTACTTC	CASMRGTSGYEQYF
16	TRBJ2-1	.	TRBD2	TRBV15	TGTGCCACCAGCAGAGCCGGGACTAGATTATCCAATGAGCAGTTCTTC	CATSRAGTRLSNEQFF
17	TRBJ2-3	.	TRBD2	TRBV9	TGTGCCAGCAGCGTAGACACAGCGGGAGGGCCCACAGATACGCAGTATTTT	CASSVDTAGGPTDTQYF